Below are 14 T cell receptor beta chains sequenced from a single sample in a study of CD8+CD57+ T cells in acquired aplastic anemia. CDR3 and TCR beta VDJ profiling relied on a genomic DNA template. TCRdb re-analysed the reads in MiXCR, keeping a single row per CDR3 protein. The sample holds some 410,000 distinct CDR3 sequences; roughly 64% are singletons and the top ten take more than 3.5%. Sequencing was done on a sample of sorted CD4+, CD8+, or CD8+CD57+ T cells (not recorded which) from PBMCs. The receptors come from a human donor in good health, serving as a control.

A word on this clonotype: As the CDR3 is not closed by the conserved phenylalanine or tryptophan, this likely results from a read error. This chain uses TRBV5-1 with TRBJ2-7; possibly TRBD1 or TRBD2 for D (5 bases each). V was trimmed by 2 bases and J by 4 bases, leaving 16 bases between them. Germline assignment: CDR1 SGHRS and CDR2 YFSETQ. The CDR3 runs to 15 residues. CDR3 sequence: CASSLAQSGGYEQYS. CDR3 sequence (DNA): TGCGCCAGCAGCTTAGCGCAGTCTGGGGGTTACGAGCAGTACTCC.

This clonotype was seen repeatedly, ten times or more. The chain couples TRBV6-5 to TRBJ1-2; D is possibly TRBD1 (5 bases). This CDR3 is 16 amino acids long. Germline loops: CDR1 MNHEY, CDR2 SVGAGI. Trimming pared 7 bases from V and 9 bases from J, leaving 27 bases between. Written as DNA, the CDR3 is TGTGCCAGCATCCGAGCCGGTCGGGGCGAGCGAGGGAGCTACACCTTC. This translates into CASIRAGRGERGSYTF.

This chain joins TRBV10-1 and TRBJ2-3; maybe TRBD2 (5 bases). The V and J ends lost 8 bases and 3 bases respectively, with 15 bases between them. This CDR3 has 14 amino acids. CDR1 WNHNN and CDR2 SYGVQD come from the germline V gene (reference sequence). In nucleotides, the CDR3 is TGCGCCAGCGGGCCAGGACTCAGGACAGATACGCAGTATTTT. Translated: CASGPGLRTDTQYF.

The rearrangement joins TRBV20-1 to TRBJ1-1, with D perhaps TRBD1 (5 bases). This CDR3 is 14 amino acids long. The V and J ends lost 0 bases and 0 bases respectively, with 8 bases between them. Per germline, CDR1 DFQATT and CDR2 SNEGSKA (reference sequence). The CDR3 reads CSAREGVLNTEAFF. The CDR3 bases are TGCAGTGCTAGAGAGGGGGTCCTGAACACTGAAGCTTTCTTT.

The table lists this clonotype with a few counts. The gene calls are TRBV2 and TRBJ1-4; D gene uncertain. Germline lookup yields CDR1 SNHLY and CDR2 FYNNEI. Trimming removed 3 bases from V and 0 bases from J, with 5 bases in between. This CDR3 is 14 amino acids long. Written as DNA, the CDR3 is TGTGCCAGCAGTGACGGGGCAACTAATGAAAAACTGTTTTTT. Translating gives CASSDGATNEKLFF. The full variable domain, completed using reference TRBV2 and TRBJ1-4, is EPEVTQTPSHQVTQMGQEVILRCVPISNHLYFYWYRQILGQKVEFLVSFYNNEISEKSEIFDDQFSVERPDGSNFTLKIRSTKLEDSAMYFCASSDGATNEKLFFGSGTQLSVL.

J is TRBJ2-5 and V is TRBV7-9, with TRBD2 identical over 9 bases. The germline CDR1 and CDR2 sequences are SEHNR and FQNEAQ (reference sequence). This CDR3 comprises 16 residues. V shed 5 bases, J shed 5 bases, and the junction held 12 bases outside the gene matches. The CDR3 is CASSRRGGNPGETQYF. CDR3 nucleotide sequence: TGTGCCAGCAGCAGGCGGGGGGGCAATCCTGGGGAGACCCAGTACTTC.

Turning to this clonotype: Because the CDR3 is missing its conserved closing phenylalanine or tryptophan, this is likely a read error. No DNA is shown, since the ends of the CDR3 on it are uncertain; the CDR3 is the one TCRdb lists. This chain uses TRBV19 with TRBJ1-6. Germline lookup yields CDR1 LNHDA and CDR2 SQIVND (reference sequence). The CDR3 length equals 16 residues, ends included. CDR3 sequence reads: CASSMDEDTHYFPLRI.

V usage is TRBV12-3 or TRBV12-4 and J usage is TRBJ2-2; 8 bases line up with TRBD2. The junction had 7 bases not matched to a gene; V was cut back by 3 bases and J by 7 bases. This CDR3 has 15 amino acids. This chain's CDR3 is CASSFGGGYDGELFF. CDR3 nucleotide sequence: TGTGCCAGCAGTTTTGGCGGGGGGTATGACGGGGAGCTGTTTTTT.

The chain's CDR3 is CSARMAVYGYTF. The DNA for the CDR3 is TGCAGTGCTAGAATGGCGGTCTATGGCTACACCTTC. This rearrangement joins TRBV20-1 to TRBJ1-2; D remains ambiguous. The V end lost 2 bases, the J end lost 4 bases, and 8 bases lay between the germline ends. Germline V gene lookup returns CDR1 DFQATT and CDR2 SNEGSKA (reference sequence). This CDR3 is built from 12 residues.

This clonotype has ten or more counts. Written as DNA, the CDR3 is TGCAGCGTTGGCACCTACACTGAAGCTTTCTTT. It encodes CSVGTYTEAFF. The V and J genes are TRBV29-1 and TRBJ1-1, with no clear D. The germline V gene encodes CDR1 SQVTM and CDR2 ANQGSEA. There are 11 residues in the CDR3. V was trimmed by 4 bases and J by 3 bases, leaving 6 bases between them. Together with reference TRBV29-1 and TRBJ1-1, the CDR3 gives the full variable domain: SAVISQKPSRDICQRGTSLTIQCQVDSQVTMMFWYRQQPGQSLTLIATANQGSEATYESGFVIDKFPISRPNLTFSTLTVSNMSPEDSSIYLCSVGTYTEAFFGQGTRLTVV.

Concerning this clonotype: At one boundary the junction diverges from the germline segment, which might be a read error. This chain links TRBV7-2 with TRBJ1-4; TRBD1 matches at 7 bases. CDR1 and CDR2 from the germline V gene are SGHTA and FQGNSA. The CDR3 is 13 amino acids. The CDR3 is CATSIGTEDGQSF. DNA of the CDR3: TGTGCCACCAGCATCGGGACAGAGGATGGCCAGTCCTTT.

The chain is built from TRBV7-2 and TRBJ2-3, with D possibly called TRBD1 or TRBD2 (5 bases each). The CDR3 is made up of 15 amino acids. The V and J ends lost 2 bases and 15 bases respectively, with 24 bases between them. From germline, CDR1 is SGHTA and CDR2 FQGNSA. The CDR3 DNA reads TGTGCCAGCAGCTTATCGGCCCCGGGGCGGGCTGAAGCTTATTTT. This encodes CASSLSAPGRAEAYF.

The chain is built from TRBV7-2 and TRBJ2-1; 11 bases map to TRBD2. The J segment lost 2 bases and the V segment lost 3 bases, leaving 0 bases of the junction unmatched. The CDR3 sequence is 15 residues long. Per germline, CDR1 SGHTA and CDR2 FQGNSA. The CDR3, as DNA: TGTGCCAGCAGCTTTAGCGGGGGGGCCTACAATGAGCAGTTCTTC. Its translation is CASSFSGGAYNEQFF.

As regards this clonotype: At one end the junction does not follow the germline gene, possibly because of a read error. V is TRBV10-3 and J is TRBJ2-7; 7 nucleotides agree with TRBD1. The CDR3 spans 14 residues. Germline V gene lookup returns CDR1 ENHRY and CDR2 SYGVKD. In DNA form, the CDR3 reads TGTGCCATCAGTGAGGGGACAGAACGCTATGGCCACACCTTC. Amino acids: CAISEGTERYGHTF.